This T cell receptor (beta chain) derives from a study of beta chain features in type 1 diabetes (dated by TCRdb to 2016 to 2019). Turning to the overall study: Patients and healthy donors did not differ in mean age, gender distribution, total cell number or subset yield. Across all samples, roughly 110,000,000 sorted cells were examined, and cell number per subset correlated strongly with RNA yield. The study compared TCRB repertoires of sorted circulating CD4+ T cell subsets between recently diagnosed type 1 diabetes patients and matched healthy donors. Regulatory and stem cell-like memory subsets were isolated from only 8 patients and about eight healthy donors, whereas naive and central memory subsets came from all 28 donors.

Each donor gave one peripheral blood draw, about 110 mL on average, collected into heparinised tubes. Using a panel that included CD45RO, CCR7, CD25, CD127, CD95 and CD27, naive, central memory, regulatory and stem cell-like memory CD4+ T cells were sorted on a BD FACSAria II. Every sorted population had a purity above 95%. PBMCs were separated immediately by Lymphoprep density gradient centrifugation and were stained directly, without being cultured. So that batch effects would be minimized, each experiment stained and sorted samples in pairs, pairing one healthy donor with one patient. Broad study findings and their caveats: At VDJ recombination sites, patients with type 1 diabetes made fewer insertions and deleted more nucleotides, a pattern implying thymic rearrangement abnormalities. Because small numbers of individuals were included in the HLA sub-analyses, any influence of HLA type on TCRB rearrangement was left unresolved. Sequencing cDNA rather than genomic DNA could over-represent highly expressing activated cells, although activation and CD3 levels did not differ between groups. Type 1 diabetes patients showed a moderate but significant shortening of TCRB CDR3 length in all four CD4+ subsets. Naive, central memory and regulatory TCRB repertoires appeared to be more similar among patients than among healthy donors. PCR may preferentially amplify shorter templates, but because patient and control samples were amplified and corrected together, any resulting skew would affect both groups equally.

The entire amount of isolated RNA was reverse transcribed using the High Capacity cDNA Reverse Transcription Kit, so the sequenced TCRB transcripts were expressed ones. Naive, central memory and regulatory T cell samples underwent deep immunoSEQ sequencing, averaging about 3.5 million total reads per sample. Sorted cells were lysed in RLT buffer and RNA was extracted with DNase-treated RNeasy Micro or Mini kits, depending on cell number. Each cell subset was processed on its own to prevent cross-contamination, while patient and healthy donor samples were processed together. TCRB sequences were amplified from cDNA with the immunoSEQ multiplex PCR, producing 87-bp fragments spanning the CDR3 region. Sequencing of the amplicons was performed on the Illumina HiSeq platform. Per the original workflow: Synthetic template baselines were used to correct PCR bias computationally, reads within Hamming distance 2 were collapsed together, and singletons that could not be merged were discarded. Reads were aligned against IMGT to assign V, D and J genes, CDR3 length and insertions or deletions at six rearrangement sites. Within each subset, clonotype counts were normalized to sorted cell number, after which true diversity and Gini coefficients were computed with the tcR R package. The overlap coefficient, calculated on TCRB nucleotide sequences, was used to quantify repertoire sharing. As a proxy for the pre-selection repertoire, out-of-frame TCRB sequences from naive cells were analyzed. In TCRdb, the immuneACCESS table is reduced to in-frame sequences with V and J assigned. These tables do not hold every clone; where another copy was compared, an unresolved V gene accounts for under half, and the others remain unexplained. The V and J calls and the clone size are those of that table, but D and trimming were determined from the DNA. Here the sample has about 650,000 clones; 9.5% to 15% occur a single time. The top ten clones comprise 0.095% to 0.15% of the sample.

A remark on this clone: No cognate antigen has been identified for it. No much larger clonotype is one base removed from it; base qualities were not supplied.

This TCR came from a man aged 25 to 45 with type 1 diabetes. What was sequenced was naive CD4+ T cells from blood. Reading the label with the study, this specimen's cell subset or site is: true naive CD4+ T cells.

CDR3 loop: CASSSQGLNYGYTF. The DNA sequence is as follows: TGTGCCAGCAGCTCCCAGGGGCTTAACTATGGCTACACCTTC. The chain uses TRBV9 and TRBJ1-2; TRBD1 could be the D gene, as 6 bases match. The CDR3 holds 14 amino acids from the cysteine to the phenylalanine. Only the CDR3 DNA is retained, 42 bases long and in frame from the first base. The germline V gene specifies SGDLS as CDR1 and YYNGEE as CDR2. The V end loses 4 bases and the J end loses 1 base, and a stretch of 11 bases separates them.